The count of the clone carrying this TCR beta chain is one. Antigen: not known. The data are from a study of follicular helper T cells after annual influenza vaccination. CDR3 size: 17 residues. The V gene lost 4 bases and the J gene lost 1 base, with 19 bases spanning the gap. Germline V gene lookup returns CDR1 MNHEY and CDR2 SMNVEV (reference sequence). This sample's time point: 2015-2016 season, 7 days after influenza vaccination. Study results and limitations: ICOS+CD38+ cTfh clonality change tracked circulating plasmablast frequency change.

Clones were read by immunoSEQ multiplex PCR, and TCRdb kept only the in-frame ones, dropping some. Among over a thousand clones listed, about 63% were seen once. The rearrangement links TRBV27 to TRBJ1-1; no clear D gene. The receptor's source is an adult who received the influenza vaccine. Sequencing was performed on CXCR5+ CD38+ circulating T follicular helper cells from blood, taken 7 days after influenza vaccination. As to subset: circulating Tfh, non-naive CD4+CXCR5+PD-1+ (ICOS+CD38+ or ICOS-CD38-). The CDR3 nucleotides read TGTGCCAGCAGTTCCTACTCCGGTGGACGGAGGAACACTGAAGCTTTCTTT. Translation: CASSSYSGGRRNTEAFF.